The clone carrying this T cell receptor (beta chain) was recorded a few times. In every case, the donor was a healthy Caucasian. This entry belongs to a study of identical twins. V lost 3 bases to trimming and J lost 0 bases; unmatched junction nucleotides: 5. Germline CDR1 reads DFQATT; CDR2 reads SNEGSKA (reference sequence). The CDR3 sequence is 14 residues long. TCRdb independently ran MiXCR on the 5' RACE reads; one entry per CDR3 protein. The data contain about 720,000 distinct CDR3 sequences, 8.5% to 9% of them singletons. This sample also appeared in a second study, on yellow fever vaccine responses in identical twins.

Sequences were obtained from PBMCs. V and J are TRBV20-1 and TRBJ2-7; 7 bases fit TRBD2. The sequence was collected from a young woman in good health. The CDR3 DNA follows: TGCAGTGCTAGGGCTAGCGGAATCTCCTACGAGCAGTACTTC. It yields the protein CSARASGISYEQYF.